The clone carrying this T cell receptor (beta chain) was picked up a small number of times. Its matching antigen is unknown. The length of the CDR3 is 12 residues. V dropped 5 bases and J dropped 5 bases, with 9 bases sitting between them. The germline V gene encodes CDR1 SQVTM and CDR2 ANQGSEA. Treatment indicated: oral pan-JAK inhibitor, 5-10 mg twice daily. Collection of lesional scalp punch biopsies and peripheral blood was performed in alopecia areata patients. In each case, RNA was isolated and then reverse transcribed into cDNA as the sequencing template. TCRdb keeps only in-frame clones here, not all; method: immunoSEQ multiplex PCR. The table includes over 250,000 clones, 60% detected once. This sample is drawn from a study of CD8+ T cells in alopecia areata. Study-wide results and limits: A large proportion of expanded lesional clones were detected persisting in scalp and blood during tofacitinib.

The sample consisted of CD4+ T cells sorted from blood, taken at roughly week 52, from a patient treated with tofacitinib. The origin of this receptor is a human donor with alopecia areata. This chain links TRBV29-1 with TRBJ1-4; D may be TRBD1 (5 bases). In DNA form, the CDR3 reads TGCAGCGTTCGCGGGGGGAATGAAAAACTGTTTTTT. Translating it yields CSVRGGNEKLFF.